These T cell receptor beta chains were read from a single sample in a study of blood T cells in healthy people across ages. TCRdb called the 5' RACE reads again in MiXCR, with one record for every CDR3 protein. The data contain hundreds of thousands of distinct CDR3 sequences, 35% to 40% of them singletons. Sequencing was done on a sample of blood. These receptors all stem from a man aged 18 to 29 in good health. The CDR3 runs from the conserved cysteine through the conserved F or W. D genes are given only for firm matches. The size entry is marked missing in some rows and otherwise reads once, few, many or a size class.

j_gene: TRBJ1-1; d_gene: .; v_gene: TRBV15; abundance: .; CDR3nt: TGTGCCACCGCCGGGACGAAGCGCGGGAACACTGAAGCTTTCTTT; CDR3aa: CATAGTKRGNTEAFF
j_gene: TRBJ2-1; d_gene: TRBD2; v_gene: TRBV5-1; abundance: few; CDR3nt: TGCGCCAGCAGCTCCGGACTAGCGGGGGATATCTTCTCCTACAATGAGCAGTTCTTC; CDR3aa: CASSSGLAGDIFSYNEQFF
j_gene: TRBJ2-3; d_gene: TRBD1; v_gene: TRBV7-2; abundance: many; CDR3nt: TGTGCCAGCACCCTAAGGGACAGGGGGTCGGATACGCAGTATTTT; CDR3aa: CASTLRDRGSDTQYF
j_gene: TRBJ1-4; d_gene: TRBD1; v_gene: TRBV12-3/TRBV12-4; abundance: .; CDR3nt: TGTGCCAGCAGTTTTTCCCAGGGGGCAATTAATGAAAAACTGTTTTTT; CDR3aa: CASSFSQGAINEKLFF
j_gene: TRBJ2-7; d_gene: TRBD2; v_gene: TRBV6-2/TRBV6-3; abundance: .; CDR3nt: TGTGCCAGCAGCTCTTCCGGACTAGCTTACGAGCAGTACTTC; CDR3aa: CASSSSGLAYEQYF
j_gene: TRBJ1-1; d_gene: .; v_gene: TRBV4-1; abundance: .; CDR3nt: TGCGCCAGCAGCCCCGTGGGCAGCGTCACTGAAGCTTTCTTT; CDR3aa: CASSPVGSVTEAFF
j_gene: TRBJ2-3; d_gene: TRBD2; v_gene: TRBV20-1; abundance: .; CDR3nt: TGCAGTGCTAGAGCCCCTAGCGGGGGGGGACACACAGATACGCAGTATTTT; CDR3aa: CSARAPSGGGHTDTQYF
j_gene: TRBJ1-2; d_gene: .; v_gene: TRBV6-2/TRBV6-3; abundance: .; CDR3nt: TGTGCCAGCAGCCGGAGGGACGGAGTAAACTATGGCTACACCTTC; CDR3aa: CASSRRDGVNYGYTF
j_gene: TRBJ1-2; d_gene: .; v_gene: TRBV18; abundance: .; CDR3nt: TGTGCCAGCTCTAGGACGGCAGTACTTAACTATGGCTACACCTTC; CDR3aa: CASSRTAVLNYGYTF
j_gene: TRBJ2-5; d_gene: .; v_gene: TRBV4-2; abundance: .; CDR3nt: TGTGCCAGCAGCCAAGACGGCGGTAGGTGGCCGTACTTC; CDR3aa: CASSQDGGRWPYF
j_gene: TRBJ1-6; d_gene: .; v_gene: TRBV9; abundance: few; CDR3nt: TGTGCCAGCAGCGTAGCGACGGAGAATTCACCCCTCCACTTT; CDR3aa: CASSVATENSPLHF